Listed here is a single T cell receptor (beta chain). The data stem from a study of blood T cell repertoires in COVID-19. At the level of the study: Italy, Spain and the United States were the sources of the convalescent and acute COVID-19 samples. Sample material is recorded as cDNA or gDNA derived from T cells, B-cell-depleted T cells, or PBMCs.

Deletions cut 0 bases from V and 1 base from J, with 7 bases between. The CDR3 contains 14 residues. Germline lookup yields CDR1 SGHNT and CDR2 YYREEE (reference sequence). Original methodology: Estimation of nucleated cell counts relied on the amplification of reference gene primers. The protocol was immunoSEQ multiplex PCR, while the TCRdb copy is restricted to in-frame clones and leaves out a portion. The V and J calls and clone size were taken over from that table, and D and trimming were inferred from the DNA. Of about 380,000 clones listed, roughly 77% are singletons. V usage is TRBV5-4 and J usage is TRBJ2-5, with D maybe TRBD1 (6 bases). The TCR sequence derives from a human donor with acute or convalescent COVID-19. The donor label of this sample is uncertain. Sequencing used peripheral blood. The CDR3: CASSLGDTQETQYF. The CDR3 DNA sequence: TGTGCCAGCAGCTTGGGGGACACCCAAGAGACCCAGTACTTC.